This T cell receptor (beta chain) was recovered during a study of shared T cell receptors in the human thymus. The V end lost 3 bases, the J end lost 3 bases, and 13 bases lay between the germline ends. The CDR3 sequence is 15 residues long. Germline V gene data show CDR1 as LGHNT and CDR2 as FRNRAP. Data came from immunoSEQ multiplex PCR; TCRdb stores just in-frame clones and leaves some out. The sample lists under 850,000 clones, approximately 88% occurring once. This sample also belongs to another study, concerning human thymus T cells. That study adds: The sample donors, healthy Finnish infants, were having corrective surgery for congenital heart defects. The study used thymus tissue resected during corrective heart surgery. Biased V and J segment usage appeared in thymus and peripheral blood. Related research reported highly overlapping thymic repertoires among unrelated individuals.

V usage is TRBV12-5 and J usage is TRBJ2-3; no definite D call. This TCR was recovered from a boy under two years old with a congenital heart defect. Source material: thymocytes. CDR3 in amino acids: CASGFPESQTDTQYF. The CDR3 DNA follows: TGTGCTAGTGGTTTTCCGGAGTCGCAAACAGATACGCAGTATTTT.